This TCR beta chain was sequenced for a study of T-cell reconstitution after alpha-beta-depleted transplantation in children. Unique molecular identifiers featured in how the TCRbeta library was prepared. Each CDR3 protein gets one entry after TCRdb re-called the PCR reads with MiXCR. The sample lists hundreds of thousands of distinct CDR3 sequences, approximately 11% occurring once. This clonotype was observed at least ten times. This sequence was found in a child in the first two years of life with acute myeloid leukemia, due to receive a stem cell transplant. The source was PBMCs, collected before TCRalphabeta/CD19-depleted stem cell transplant.

The CDR3 nucleotides are TGCAGTGCTCCGCGGCCTGAGGGGGGACAGTACTTC. This encodes CSAPRPEGGQYF. The V gene is TRBV20-1, the J gene TRBJ2-7; perhaps D is TRBD1 or TRBD2 (6 bases each). The CDR3 is 12 residues long. The germline V gene has CDR1 DFQATT and CDR2 SNEGSKA (reference sequence). The V end was cut by 5 bases, the J end by 10 bases, with 18 bases between.